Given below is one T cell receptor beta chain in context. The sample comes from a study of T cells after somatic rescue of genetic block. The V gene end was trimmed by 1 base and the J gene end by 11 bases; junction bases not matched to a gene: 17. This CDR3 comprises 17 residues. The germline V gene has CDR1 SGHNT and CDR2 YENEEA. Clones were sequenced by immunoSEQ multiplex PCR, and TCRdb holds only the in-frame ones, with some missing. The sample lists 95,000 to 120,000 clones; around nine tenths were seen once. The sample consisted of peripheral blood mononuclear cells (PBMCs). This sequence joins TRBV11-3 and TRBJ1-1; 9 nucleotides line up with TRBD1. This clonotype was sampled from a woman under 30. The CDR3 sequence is CASSLGDLLRQGEGAFF. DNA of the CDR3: TGTGCCAGCAGCTTAGGGGATCTACTAAGACAGGGGGAAGGGGCTTTCTTT.